This T cell receptor beta chain was sequenced for a study of shared clonotypes between healthy human individuals. CDR1 is ENHRY and CDR2 is SYGVKD in the germline V gene. The V gene lost 4 bases and the J gene lost 6 bases, with 9 bases spanning the gap. The CDR3 totals 12 residues. Assay used: immunoSEQ multiplex PCR; TCRdb lists only in-frame clones, some missing. The sample lists some 2.1 million clones; roughly 94% were seen once. The sequence was obtained from a man aged 18 to 35 in good health. The chain employs TRBV10-3 and TRBJ1-2; D unresolved. Source material: naive CD4+ T cells sorted from blood. Described subset: CD45RA+ positively selected. CDR3 residues: CAISAPSDGYTF. CDR3 bases: TGTGCCATCAGTGCCCCATCGGATGGCTACACCTTC.